Following are 22 T cell receptor beta chains from one sample sequenced in a study of cytomegalovirus exposure and HLA in healthy donors. In the PCR, 60 Vbeta and 13 Jbeta primers were used. This table comes from immunoSEQ multiplex PCR, and its TCRdb copy is limited to in-frame clones, with some not included. The table includes about 180,000 clones, 84% detected once. Sequencing input: PBMCs. These receptor sequences come from a boy between 2 and 10 years old in good health and CMV-seronegative.

This sequence joins TRBV28 and TRBJ2-7, with D possibly matching TRBD2 (6 bases). Between the trimmed V and J ends, which lost 6 bases and 7 bases, there was a span of 19 bases. This CDR3 has 14 residues. Germline loops: CDR1 MDHEN, CDR2 SYDVKM. The CDR3 is CASSPMGGPLEQYF. CDR3 coding DNA: TGTGCCAGCAGCCCAATGGGGGGACCTCTAGAGCAGTACTTC.

The chain combines TRBV6-5 with TRBJ1-1; TRBD1 might be the D (5 bases). V gave up 5 bases and J gave up 3 bases, with 10 bases separating them. Germline V CDR1 and CDR2: MNHEY, SVGAGI. The CDR3 has 13 amino acids. CDR3: CASSGDRHTEAFF. The CDR3 region has the DNA TGTGCCAGCAGTGGTGACAGACACACTGAAGCTTTCTTT.

V and J are TRBV2 and TRBJ2-7, with D perhaps TRBD1 (7 bases). The CDR3 is 14 amino acids. Germline V gene data show CDR1 as SNHLY and CDR2 as FYNNEI. V was clipped by 8 bases and J by 1 base, with 15 bases between them. Written as DNA, the CDR3 is TGTGCCAGCCACCCCGGGGGACAGTCCTACGAGCAGTACTTC. Translated: CASHPGGQSYEQYF.

The chain links TRBV9 to TRBJ2-6, with 7 bases that match TRBD1. Losses at the gene ends were 3 bases for V and 2 bases for J; bases not matched to a gene: 14. The CDR3 has 19 amino acids. CDR1 and CDR2 from the germline V gene are SGDLS and YYNGEE. The CDR3 reads CASSAPTGDRRAGANVLTF. The CDR3 DNA follows: TGTGCCAGCAGCGCACCCACAGGGGACCGCCGCGCTGGGGCCAACGTCCTGACTTTC.

This clone was seen only a few times. The chain joins TRBV10-3 to TRBJ1-1; TRBD1 matches 10 bases. CDR1 and CDR2 from the germline V gene are ENHRY and SYGVKD. The CDR3 sequence is 16 residues long. With V trimmed by 3 bases and J by 1 base, 5 bases remained unmatched. CDR3 loop: CAISDYWTGGNTEAFF. The CDR3 nucleotides are TGTGCCATCAGTGATTACTGGACAGGGGGGAACACTGAAGCTTTCTTT.

V and J are TRBV5-1 and TRBJ1-2; 10 nucleotides align to TRBD1. This CDR3 is built from 15 residues. V was pared by 4 bases and J by 3 bases, with 6 bases of the junction left unmatched. Germline-derived CDR1 and CDR2 are SGHRS and YFSETQ. CDR3 loop: CASSIGTGVHYGYTF. The DNA of the CDR3 is TGCGCCAGCAGCATCGGGACAGGGGTCCACTATGGCTACACCTTC.

This clone was seen a single time. The chain employs TRBV19 and TRBJ2-5; the match to TRBD1 covers 7 bases. V was clipped by 4 bases and J by 2 bases; unmatched bases: 10. The germline CDR1 and CDR2 sequences are LNHDA and SQIVND (reference sequence). The CDR3 is 16 amino acids. The CDR3 spells CASSNRQGAGQETQYF. The CDR3 DNA follows: TGTGCCAGTAGTAATAGACAGGGAGCAGGGCAAGAGACCCAGTACTTC.

The CDR3 loop is CASDRGYQETQYF. In DNA, the CDR3 is TGTGCCAGCGACCGGGGGTACCAAGAGACCCAGTACTTC. V is TRBV6-1 and J is TRBJ2-5, with D perhaps TRBD2 (6 bases). V lost 8 bases and J lost 0, with 10 bases in between. CDR1 and CDR2 from the germline V gene are MNHNS and SASEGT. CDR3 length equals 13 residues.

The rearrangement uses TRBV7-7 and TRBJ2-1; 12 bases are shared with TRBD2. Trimming cost V 3 bases and J 7 bases; bases outside gene matches: 4. Germline V CDR1 and CDR2: SSHAT, FNYEAQ (reference sequence). The CDR3 runs 15 residues. CDR3 in amino acids: CASSLLAGGVNEQFF. CDR3 nucleotides: TGTGCCAGCAGCTTGCTAGCGGGAGGGGTAAATGAGCAGTTCTTC. The variable domain in full, completed from reference TRBV7-7 and TRBJ2-1, reads GAGVSQSPRYKVTKRGQDVTLRCDPISSHATLYWYQQALGQGPEFLTYFNYEAQPDKSGLPSDRFSAERPEGSISTLTIQRTEQRDSAMYRCASSLLAGGVNEQFFGPGTRLTVL.

This clone was seen more than once but under ten times. In nucleotides, the CDR3 is TGTGCCAGCAGTCTACGACAGGGGGAGTATGGCTACACCTTC. It yields the protein CASSLRQGEYGYTF. This chain joins TRBV2 and TRBJ1-2; 9 bases are a match to TRBD1. CDR3 length equals 14 residues. The V gene end was trimmed by 5 bases and the J gene end by 5 bases; junction bases not matched to a gene: 6. Per the germline V gene, CDR1 is SNHLY and CDR2 is FYNNEI.

This clone was found once. V is TRBV6-5 and J is TRBJ2-7; 7 nucleotides align to TRBD2. Germline assignment: CDR1 MNHEY and CDR2 SVGAGI. This CDR3 has 15 amino acids. Trimming took 0 bases from V and 5 from J; bases not matched to a gene: 7. The CDR3: CASSYSGGGYDEQYF. The DNA of the CDR3 is TGTGCCAGCAGTTACTCGGGCGGGGGTTACGACGAGCAGTACTTC.

For the CDR3, the DNA is TGTGCCAGCAGTTTATTGGGGGCTTACAATGAGCAGTTCTTC. It specifies CASSLLGAYNEQFF. The chain is built from TRBV27 and TRBJ2-1, with a possible D match to TRBD1 (6 bases). The CDR3 contains 14 residues. Germline-derived CDR1 and CDR2 are MNHEY and SMNVEV (reference sequence). Trimming removed 1 base from V and 4 bases from J, with 8 bases in between.

The chain joins TRBV7-8 to TRBJ1-2; 10 bases are shared with TRBD1. Germline lookup yields CDR1 SGHVS and CDR2 FQNEAQ. This CDR3 comprises 15 residues. After removal of 5 bases from V and 2 bases from J, the junction contained 5 bases not matched to a gene. In DNA form, the CDR3 reads TGTGCCAGCAGCGGACAGGGGGAGCGGAACTATGGCTACACCTTC. It translates to CASSGQGERNYGYTF.

V and J are TRBV13 and TRBJ2-1, with D possibly matching TRBD2 (5 bases). CDR3 length: 14 amino acids. Germline assignment: CDR1 PRHDT and CDR2 FYEKMQ (reference sequence). With 7 bases removed from V and 0 bases from J, the gap between germline ends came to 10 bases. CDR3 sequence (DNA): TGTGCCAGCAACGAGCGGAGCTCCTACAATGAGCAGTTCTTC. This encodes CASNERSSYNEQFF.

DNA for the CDR3: TGTGCCAGCAGCTTAGAGTTCGGTCCTCCCCATGATGAGCAGTTCTTC. Translated: CASSLEFGPPHDEQFF. The chain carries TRBV11-3 and TRBJ2-1; D is undetermined. The germline V and J ends were trimmed by 0 bases and 8 bases, with 17 bases remaining between them. Germline loops: CDR1 SGHNT, CDR2 YENEEA. The length of the CDR3 is 16 residues.

This sequence joins TRBV9 and TRBJ2-1; D uncertain. With 0 bases removed from V and 8 bases from J, the gap between germline ends came to 9 bases. Per the germline V gene, CDR1 is SGDLS and CDR2 is YYNGEE. The CDR3 runs to 13 residues. The CDR3 DNA sequence: TGTGCCAGCAGCGTAGCAGTGTTCTATGAGCAGTTCTTC. Its translation is CASSVAVFYEQFF.

A remark on this clone: Its ends do not fully match the called genes, so a read error is possible. The chain employs TRBV7-7 and TRBJ1-1; TRBD1 is a possible D gene (5 bases). Germline loops: CDR1 SSHAT, CDR2 FNYEAQ (reference sequence). CDR3 size: 17 residues. The DNA of the CDR3 is TGTGCTAGCAGCTTAGCGTGGACACCGGATATGAACACTGAAGCTTTCTTT. Amino acid sequence: CASSLAWTPDMNTEAFF.

This clone was counted between two and nine times. This specimen includes other DNA sequences encoding the same CDR3. V usage is TRBV7-6 and J usage is TRBJ1-4; D remains unclear. With 5 bases removed from V and 7 bases from J, the gap between germline ends came to 8 bases. This CDR3 contains 12 residues. Germline V gene sequence: CDR1 SGHVS, CDR2 FNYEAQ. The CDR3 reads CASSRPGEKLFF. The CDR3 DNA is TGTGCCAGCAGCCGCCCGGGTGAAAAACTGTTTTTT.

CDR3 bases: TGTGCCAGCAGCCAAAACGCGGGGGGCCGCAATGAGCAGTTCTTC. Residues: CASSQNAGGRNEQFF. This chain links TRBV14 with TRBJ2-1; 8 positions match TRBD2. The CDR3 contains 15 residues. CDR1 and CDR2 from the germline V gene are SGHDN and FVKESK. After removal of 2 bases from V and 6 bases from J, the junction contained 6 bases not matched to a gene.

This rearrangement joins TRBV25-1 to TRBJ2-5, with 13 bases fitting TRBD2. The length of the CDR3 is 15 residues. J lost 4 bases, V lost 6 bases, and 5 bases had no gene match. Germline values: CDR1 MGHDK, CDR2 SYGVNS. The CDR3 bases are TGTGCCAGCAGCACTAGCGGGAGGGCCTCAGAGACCCAGTACTTC. Translated, it gives CASSTSGRASETQYF.

The rearrangement links TRBV2 to TRBJ2-3, with a weak D call TRBD1 (6 bases). The CDR3 spans 16 residues. V lost 4 bases and J lost 8, with 22 bases in between. CDR1 is SNHLY, CDR2 FYNNEI, per germline. The CDR3 reads CASSVLLVGGARTQYF. CDR3 in DNA: TGTGCCAGCAGTGTTCTCCTAGTAGGGGGAGCTCGTACGCAGTATTTT.

The chain is built from TRBV11-3 and TRBJ2-2; 10 bases fit TRBD1. The germline V gene has CDR1 SGHNT and CDR2 YENEEA. Trimming at V came to 3 bases and at J to 5 bases, leaving 3 bases not matched to a gene. The CDR3 consists of 15 residues. CDR3 DNA sequence: TGTGCCAGCAGCTTCGACAGGGGGCGGACCGGGGAGCTGTTTTTT. Protein product: CASSFDRGRTGELFF.